What follows are 25 T cell receptor beta chains derived from one specimen sequenced in a study of post-analysis software for immune sequencing data. Overall study results and limits: Comparison of patients with controls showed five or six TRBV segments more frequent in patients, TRBV5-6, TRBV5-1 and TRBV20-1 among them.

Built from TCR beta cDNA, the libraries had unique molecular identifiers in them. TCRdb used MiXCR to reprocess the PCR reads, holding one entry per CDR3 protein. The table has about 620,000 distinct CDR3 sequences, around 44% seen once; the top ten hold 1.5% to 2%. No antigen has been assigned to these receptors. Sequencing used blood. These receptors all stem from a girl aged 5 to 17 with multiple sclerosis.

V is TRBV20-1 and J is TRBJ1-2; no reliable D call. CDR3 length: 15 amino acids. Per germline, CDR1 DFQATT and CDR2 SNEGSKA (reference sequence). V gave up 4 bases and J gave up 2 bases, with 17 bases separating them. The CDR3 loop is CSATQPRGLNYGYTF. CDR3 DNA: TGCAGTGCTACCCAACCCCGGGGTTTAAACTATGGCTACACCTTC.

The chain combines TRBV3-1 with TRBJ2-1; TRBD2 matches at 10 bases. This CDR3 comprises 19 residues. CDR1 is LGHDT and CDR2 is YNNKEL in the germline V gene (reference sequence). Trimming cost V 4 bases and J 4 bases; bases outside gene matches: 16. The CDR3 DNA is TGTGCCAGCAGCCTCAGGACTAGCGGCAGGGGTCTTGGTTACAATGAGCAGTTCTTC. It yields the protein CASSLRTSGRGLGYNEQFF.

The rearrangement uses TRBV6-4 and TRBJ2-1; D may be TRBD2 (5 bases). Trimming stripped 0 bases from V and 10 bases from J, with 16 bases between. CDR3 length: 15 amino acids. Looked up from germline, CDR1 is MRHNA and CDR2 is SNTAGT. CDR3 loop: CASSDSSAPRGEQFF. CDR3 nucleotides: TGTGCCAGCAGTGACTCGAGTGCACCTCGGGGAGAGCAGTTCTTC.

The genes are TRBV3-1 and TRBJ2-5; 7 bases match TRBD2. The germline V gene encodes CDR1 LGHDT and CDR2 YNNKEL (reference sequence). With 3 bases clipped from V and 4 bases from J, the junction kept 8 bases outside the gene matches. This CDR3 region has 15 residues. In nucleotides, the CDR3 is TGTGCCAGCAGCCACCCTGATGGGGGGGGAGAGACCCAGTACTTC. Amino acids: CASSHPDGGGETQYF.

In this sample, this clonotype turned up a few times. V is TRBV27 and J is TRBJ2-3; TRBD1 might be the D (5 bases). From germline, CDR1 is MNHEY and CDR2 SMNVEV (reference sequence). The V and J ends lost 5 bases and 2 bases respectively, with 14 bases between them. This CDR3 contains 15 residues. DNA of the CDR3: TGTGCCAGCAGTCCCTTGGGGCAGTCCACAGATACGCAGTATTTT. Residues: CASSPLGQSTDTQYF.

J is TRBJ1-2 and V is TRBV29-1; 8 positions agree with TRBD1. CDR1 is SQVTM, CDR2 ANQGSEA, per germline. The CDR3 has 12 residues. V was pared by 7 bases and J by 8 bases, with 9 bases of the junction left unmatched. The CDR3 DNA follows: TGCAGCGCGCGACAGGGGATTTCAGGCTACACCTTC. This encodes CSARQGISGYTF. Full variable domain (outside the CDR3, taken from reference TRBV29-1 and TRBJ1-2): SAVISQKPSRDICQRGTSLTIQCQVDSQVTMMFWYRQQPGQSLTLIATANQGSEATYESGFVIDKFPISRPNLTFSTLTVSNMSPEDSSIYLCSARQGISGYTFGSGTRLTVV.

The table lists this clonotype with a few counts. The chain combines TRBV10-3 with TRBJ2-4; no firm D call. The CDR3 loop spans 14 amino acids. Trimming cost V 2 bases and J 0 bases, with 5 bases left between them. Germline V gives CDR1 ENHRY, CDR2 SYGVKD. CDR3 coding DNA: TGTGCCATCAGTGAGGGGTTAGCCAAAAACATTCAGTACTTC. Its protein is CAISEGLAKNIQYF.

The CDR3 loop reads CSARGTSGGLTDTQYF. DNA of the CDR3: TGCAGTGCTAGAGGGACTAGCGGGGGGCTCACAGATACGCAGTATTTT. The J gene is TRBJ2-3, the V gene TRBV20-1, with TRBD2 matching 14 bases. CDR3 length: 16 residues. J was trimmed by 2 bases and V by 1 base; bases with no gene match: 2. Germline loops: CDR1 DFQATT, CDR2 SNEGSKA (reference sequence).

This chain joins TRBV24-1 and TRBJ2-3; no firm D call. From germline, CDR1 is KGHDR and CDR2 SFDVKD. Trimming took off 9 bases at V and 14 bases at J, with 11 bases between the two ends. There are 9 residues in the CDR3. The CDR3 sequence is CATRPPGYF. For the CDR3, the DNA is TGTGCCACCCGACCTCCGGGGTATTTT.

The chain links TRBV12-3 or TRBV12-4 to TRBJ2-3; D not resolved. V was trimmed by 7 bases and J by 10 bases, leaving 12 bases between them. The CDR3 runs to 11 residues. The chain's CDR3 is CASKLTDAQYF. Written as DNA, the CDR3 is TGTGCCAGCAAGTTAACGGATGCGCAGTATTTT.

The rearrangement uses TRBV12-3 or TRBV12-4 and TRBJ2-3, with TRBD1 identical over 8 bases. The ends lost 3 bases at V and 3 bases at J; junction bases unmatched: 11. CDR3 length equals 17 residues. CDR3 sequence: CASSFGQGPAYTDTQYF. In DNA form, the CDR3 reads TGTGCCAGCAGTTTCGGACAGGGCCCGGCCTATACAGATACGCAGTATTTT.

This clonotype was observed a few times. J is TRBJ2-7 and V is TRBV28, with TRBD1 matching over 9 bases. The germline gives CDR1 MDHEN, CDR2 SYDVKM. V shed 7 bases and J 3 bases; nucleotides not matched to a gene: 16. The CDR3 has 17 residues. CDR3 sequence: CASTGQGPLGKVYEQYF. The CDR3 coding sequence is TGTGCCAGCACAGGACAGGGGCCCCTAGGTAAAGTCTACGAGCAGTACTTC.

The chain carries TRBV10-3 and TRBJ1-5, with 12 bases identical to TRBD1. Germline V CDR1 and CDR2: ENHRY, SYGVKD. J was trimmed by 5 bases and V by 6 bases; bases with no gene match: 5. The CDR3 is 15 residues long. The CDR3 sequence is CAISPGTGGHQPQHF. The CDR3 DNA is TGTGCCATCAGCCCCGGGACAGGGGGCCATCAGCCCCAGCATTTT.

The CDR3 spells CASSARKDGFQETQYF. CDR3 nucleotides: TGTGCCAGCAGCGCCCGAAAGGACGGATTCCAAGAGACCCAGTACTTC. The chain is built from TRBV9 and TRBJ2-5; D is undetermined. The CDR3 spans 16 residues. The germline V and J ends were trimmed by 3 bases and 1 base, with 16 bases remaining between them. Germline V gene sequence: CDR1 SGDLS, CDR2 YYNGEE.

The chain employs TRBV12-3 or TRBV12-4 and TRBJ2-7, with a possible D match to TRBD1 (5 bases). This CDR3 has 14 amino acids. Trimming left V 1 base short and J 4 bases short, with 11 bases between. CDR3 region: CASSLGRVGYEQYF. CDR3 nucleotides: TGTGCCAGCAGTTTAGGCAGGGTCGGATACGAGCAGTACTTC.

This clonotype has only a few counts. The CDR3 DNA sequence: TGTGCCAGCAGCCGGTACAGGGGATATGTTAGCGATGAGCAGTTCTTC. Amino acids: CASSRYRGYVSDEQFF. J is TRBJ2-1 and V is TRBV28, with TRBD1 matching 7 bases. Germline lookup yields CDR1 MDHEN and CDR2 SYDVKM. V shed 6 bases and J 8 bases; nucleotides not matched to a gene: 16. The CDR3 is 16 residues long. Based on the CDR3 plus reference TRBV28 and TRBJ2-1, the full variable domain is DVKVTQSSRYLVKRTGEKVFLECVQDMDHENMFWYRQDPGLGLRLIYFSYDVKMKEKGDIPEGYSVSREKKERFSLILESASTNQTSMYLCASSRYRGYVSDEQFFGPGTRLTVL.

This chain connects TRBV12-3 or TRBV12-4 to TRBJ2-7; D perhaps matches TRBD2 (6 bases). The V end was cut by 6 bases, the J end by 5 bases, with 20 bases between. The CDR3 sequence is 15 residues long. The CDR3 DNA is TGTGCCAGCAGGGCCTCAGGCCAAACGGGGGACGAGCAGTACTTC. Its protein is CASRASGQTGDEQYF.

The V gene is TRBV20-1, the J gene TRBJ1-2; weak D call: TRBD1 (6 bases). The CDR3 has 15 residues. CDR1 is DFQATT and CDR2 is SNEGSKA in the germline V gene (reference sequence). V was trimmed by 3 bases and J by 4 bases, leaving 18 bases between them. The CDR3 sequence: CSARPTGSLTYGYTF. The DNA of the CDR3 is TGCAGTGCTAGGCCGACAGGATCATTGACCTATGGCTACACCTTC.

This sequence joins TRBV9 and TRBJ2-3; D unclear. The V gene's germline CDR1 is SGDLS and CDR2 YYNGEE. Deletions cut 4 bases from V and 2 bases from J, with 8 bases between. The CDR3 has 13 amino acids. The CDR3 here is CASSSTFTDTQYF. DNA of the CDR3: TGTGCCAGCAGCTCAACCTTCACAGATACGCAGTATTTT.

The V gene is TRBV29-1, the J gene TRBJ1-2, with unresolved D. CDR1 is SQVTM, CDR2 ANQGSEA, per germline. The CDR3 spans 14 residues. Between the trimmed V and J ends, which lost 6 bases and 7 bases, there was a span of 21 bases. Written as DNA, the CDR3 is TGCAGCGTAAGCGGGGATCCTGGAGACTGTGGCTACACCTTC. This gives the protein CSVSGDPGDCGYTF.

The DNA for the CDR3 is TGCGCCAGCAGCTTGGGGCCCCCGGGACAGGGTAACGCAGATACGCAGTATTTT. It specifies CASSLGPPGQGNADTQYF. This chain uses TRBV5-1 with TRBJ2-3, with 9 bases matching TRBD1. This CDR3 has 18 residues. Germline V lookup: CDR1 SGHRS, CDR2 YFSETQ. V was clipped by 0 bases and J by 4 bases; unmatched bases: 12.

This clonotype was picked up a small number of times. V usage is TRBV24-1 and J usage is TRBJ2-1; possible D gene TRBD1, 6 bases. This CDR3 is 19 amino acids long. Germline V gene data show CDR1 as KGHDR and CDR2 as SFDVKD. V was shortened by 3 bases and J by 0 bases, with 20 bases between the two germline ends. The CDR3 DNA is TGTGCCACCAGTGATACAGGGCGTTCCTCCGTAGGCTCCTACAATGAGCAGTTCTTC. Its protein is CATSDTGRSSVGSYNEQFF.

The chain has TRBV12-3 or TRBV12-4 and TRBJ1-2; D perhaps matches TRBD1 (6 bases). There are 14 residues in the CDR3. V gave up 4 bases and J gave up 4 bases, with 13 bases separating them. The CDR3 DNA is TGTGCCAGCAGTTCCTACCAGGGGAGCTATGGCTACACCTTC. Translated: CASSSYQGSYGYTF.

Written as DNA, the CDR3 is TGTGCCAGCAGTGAGGGGCACAATGAGCAGTTCTTC. Translation gives CASSEGHNEQFF. The gene calls are TRBV25-1 and TRBJ2-1; a weak D match, TRBD1 (5 bases). Germline V gene sequence: CDR1 MGHDK, CDR2 SYGVNS. With 3 bases removed from V and 5 bases from J, the gap between germline ends came to 5 bases. This CDR3 has 12 amino acids.

This clonotype has only a few counts. The CDR3 here is CASSSVWGSGTDTQYF. The CDR3 nucleotides read TGCGCCAGCAGCTCCGTTTGGGGGAGCGGCACAGATACGCAGTATTTT. The rearrangement joins TRBV5-1 to TRBJ2-3; D could derive from TRBD1 or TRBD2 (5 bases each). With 3 bases removed from V and 1 base from J, the gap between germline ends came to 15 bases. Germline assignment: CDR1 SGHRS and CDR2 YFSETQ. This CDR3 has 16 residues.